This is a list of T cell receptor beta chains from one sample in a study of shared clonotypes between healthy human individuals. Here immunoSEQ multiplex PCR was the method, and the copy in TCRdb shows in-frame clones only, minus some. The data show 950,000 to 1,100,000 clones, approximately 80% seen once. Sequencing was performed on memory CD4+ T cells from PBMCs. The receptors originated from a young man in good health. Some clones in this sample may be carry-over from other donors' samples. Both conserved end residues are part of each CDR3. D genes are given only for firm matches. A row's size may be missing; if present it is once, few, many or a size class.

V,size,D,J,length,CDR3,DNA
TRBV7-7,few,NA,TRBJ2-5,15,CASSPYTGYQETQYF,TGTGCCAGCAGCCCATACACAGGGTACCAAGAGACCCAGTACTTC
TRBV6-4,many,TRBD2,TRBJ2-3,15,CASSALGGSTDTQYF,TGTGCCAGCAGTGCCCTCGGGGGGTCCACAGATACGCAGTATTTT
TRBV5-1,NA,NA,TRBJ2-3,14,CASSLGGVSDTQYF,TGCGCCAGCAGCTTGGGGGGAGTTTCAGATACGCAGTATTTT
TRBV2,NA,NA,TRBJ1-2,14,CASSEGGHFYGYTF,TGTGCCAGCAGTGAAGGGGGACACTTCTATGGCTACACCTTC
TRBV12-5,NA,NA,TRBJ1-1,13,CASASGWNTEAFF,TGTGCTAGTGCCTCCGGGTGGAACACTGAAGCTTTCTTT
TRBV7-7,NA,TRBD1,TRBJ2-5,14,CASSIGTVRETQYF,TGTGCCAGCAGCATAGGGACAGTAAGAGAGACCCAGTACTTC
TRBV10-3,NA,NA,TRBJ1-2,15,CAISDLQQGGYGYTF,TGTGCCATCAGTGACCTACAGCAGGGCGGCTATGGCTACACCTTC
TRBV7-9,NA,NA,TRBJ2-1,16,CASSPQGTTPYNEQFF,TGTGCCAGCAGCCCCCAAGGCACCACGCCCTACAATGAGCAGTTCTTC
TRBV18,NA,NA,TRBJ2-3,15,CASSPWGGSTDTQYF,TGTGCCAGCTCACCATGGGGAGGAAGCACAGATACGCAGTATTTT
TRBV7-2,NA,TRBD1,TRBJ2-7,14,CASSFRTGRIEQYF,TGTGCCAGCAGCTTTCGGACAGGGAGAATCGAGCAGTACTTC
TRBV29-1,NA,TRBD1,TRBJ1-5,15,CSVVLGGLSNQPQHF,TGCAGCGTTGTACTAGGGGGCTTAAGCAATCAGCCCCAGCATTTT
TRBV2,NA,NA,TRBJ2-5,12,CASTGRGETQYF,TGTGCCAGCACGGGGCGGGGAGAGACCCAGTACTTC
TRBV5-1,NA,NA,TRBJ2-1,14,CASSLGSSYNEQFF,TGCGCCAGCAGCTTGGGCAGCTCCTACAATGAGCAGTTCTTC
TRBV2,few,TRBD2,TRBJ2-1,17,CASSATSSHGSYNEQFF,TGTGCCAGCAGTGCGACTAGCTCCCATGGCTCCTACAATGAGCAGTTCTTC
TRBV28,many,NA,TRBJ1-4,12,CASNRRNEKLFF,TGTGCCAGCAATCGCCGGAATGAAAAACTGTTTTTT
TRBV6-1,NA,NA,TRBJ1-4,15,CASGTTPSTNEKLFF,TGTGCCAGCGGGACAACTCCTTCAACTAATGAAAAACTGTTTTTT
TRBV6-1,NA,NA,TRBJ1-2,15,CASSEAVYQGLGYTF,TGTGCCAGCAGTGAAGCAGTTTATCAGGGTTTAGGCTACACCTTC
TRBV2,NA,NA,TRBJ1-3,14,CASSTGRSGNTIYF,TGTGCCAGCAGTACCGGGAGATCTGGAAACACCATATATTTT
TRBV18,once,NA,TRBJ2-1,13,CASSPASYNEQFF,TGTGCCAGCTCACCGGCCTCCTACAATGAGCAGTTCTTC
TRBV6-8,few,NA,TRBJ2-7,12,CATDPRLDEQYF,TGTGCCACCGACCCCCGCCTGGACGAGCAGTACTTC
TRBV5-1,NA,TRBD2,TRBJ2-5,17,CASFGSLADHSQETQYF,TGCGCCAGCTTTGGGTCGCTAGCGGATCATTCCCAAGAGACCCAGTACTTC
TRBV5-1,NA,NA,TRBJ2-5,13,CASSLGPQETQYF,TGCGCCAGCAGCTTGGGACCACAAGAGACCCAGTACTTC
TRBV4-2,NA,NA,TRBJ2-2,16,CASSQEVSSATGELFF,TGTGCCAGCAGCCAAGAAGTCAGCTCGGCCACCGGGGAGCTGTTTTTT
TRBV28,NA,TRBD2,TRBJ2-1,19,CASSPAGSGPSFSYNEQFF,TGTGCCAGCAGCCCCGCGGGTAGCGGGCCCTCCTTCTCCTACAATGAGCAGTTCTTC
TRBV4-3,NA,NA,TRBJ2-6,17,CASSQDMGGAGANVLTF,TGCGCCAGCAGCCAAGATATGGGGGGCGCTGGGGCCAACGTCCTGACTTTC
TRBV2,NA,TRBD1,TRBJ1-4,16,CASSADRGKTNEKLFF,TGTGCCAGCAGTGCGGACAGGGGGAAGACTAATGAAAAACTGTTTTTT
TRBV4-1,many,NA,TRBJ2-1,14,CASSQGLSYNEQFF,TGCGCCAGCAGCCAAGGCCTTTCCTACAATGAGCAGTTCTTC
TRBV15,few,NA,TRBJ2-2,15,CATRILAGNTGELFF,TGTGCCACCAGGATTCTAGCTGGGAACACCGGGGAGCTGTTTTTT
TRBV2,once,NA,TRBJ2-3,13,CASLEYSTDTQYF,TGTGCCAGCCTGGAGTATAGCACAGATACGCAGTATTTT
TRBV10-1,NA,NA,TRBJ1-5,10,CASSDVSQHF,TGCGCCAGCAGTGATGTGTCCCAGCATTTT
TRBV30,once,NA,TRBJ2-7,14,CAWSSGIRTYEQYF,TGTGCCTGGAGTTCCGGGATCAGGACCTACGAGCAGTACTTC
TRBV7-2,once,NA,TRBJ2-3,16,CASSLRGDPSTDTQYF,TGTGCCAGCAGCTTAAGGGGGGACCCTAGCACAGATACGCAGTATTTT
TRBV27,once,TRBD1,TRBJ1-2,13,CASRTGQGHGYTF,TGTGCCAGCAGAACGGGACAGGGCCATGGCTACACCTTC
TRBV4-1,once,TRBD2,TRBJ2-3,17,CASSQDGVAGSTDTQYF,TGCGCCAGCAGCCAAGATGGGGTAGCGGGGAGCACAGATACGCAGTATTTT
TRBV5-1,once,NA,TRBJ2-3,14,CASSPPESTDTQYF,TGCGCCAGCAGCCCTCCTGAGTCCACAGATACGCAGTATTTT
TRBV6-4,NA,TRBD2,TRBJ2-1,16,CASSRTRLSSYNEQFF,TGTGCCAGCAGTCGGACTAGATTAAGCTCCTACAATGAGCAGTTCTTC
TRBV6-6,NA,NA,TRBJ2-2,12,CASLNRAGELFF,TGTGCCAGCTTAAACCGGGCCGGGGAGCTGTTTTTT
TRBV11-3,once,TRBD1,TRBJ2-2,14,CASSQGQITGELFF,TGTGCCAGCAGCCAGGGACAGATCACCGGGGAGCTGTTTTTT
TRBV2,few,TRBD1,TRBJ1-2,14,CASSRTGVDYGYTF,TGTGCCAGCTCCAGGACAGGGGTGGACTATGGCTACACCTTC
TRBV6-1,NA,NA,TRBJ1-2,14,CASSDLIRDGGYTF,TGTGCCAGCAGTGACCTCATCCGGGACGGGGGCTACACCTTC